This T cell receptor beta chain emerged from a study of cytomegalovirus exposure and HLA in healthy donors. Broader study findings: HLA allele associations emerged for around 15,000 TCR beta sequences in a later analysis, at 0.05 false discovery rate.

The CDR3 is made up of 15 amino acids. Germline V gene data show CDR1 as SGHTA and CDR2 as FQGTGA. V lost 5 bases and J lost 2, with 14 bases in between. 13 Jbeta primers and 60 Vbeta primers were used for the PCR. Sequencing was performed with immunoSEQ multiplex PCR; in TCRdb, only in-frame clones are kept and a portion is missing. The table shows 200,000 to 250,000 clones, with about four fifths occurring only once. Note on this clone: Its antigen is not identified.

The sequencing sample was made of PBMCs. The chain couples TRBV7-3 to TRBJ2-3; no clear D gene. The TCR originated in a woman between 40 and 55 years old in good health and CMV-seropositive. CDR3 amino acids: CASSPIGGPTDTQYF. The CDR3, as DNA: TGTGCCAGCAGCCCGATTGGCGGCCCCACAGATACGCAGTATTTT. The variable domain in full, with the rest retrieved from reference TRBV7-3 and TRBJ2-3, is GAGVSQTPSNKVTEKGKYVELRCDPISGHTALYWYRQSLGQGPEFLIYFQGTGAADDSGLPNDRFFAVRPEGSVSTLKIQRTERGDSAVYLCASSPIGGPTDTQYFGPGTRLTVL.